This TCR beta chain was recovered during a study of T-cell memory formation after mild COVID-19. Study results and caveats: Clones from the second wave (peaking day 37) had unconfirmed SARS-CoV-2 specificity.

CDR1 SGHTA and CDR2 FQGNSA come from the germline V gene. CDR3 length equals 19 residues. V lost 4 bases and J lost 0; bases outside the gene matches: 12. On this clonotype: Its matching antigen is unknown.

With constant-segment primers, 5'RACE yielded cDNA libraries of TCR alpha and TCR beta that carried sample barcodes and UMIs. TCRdb called the 5' RACE reads again in MiXCR, with one record for every CDR3 protein. The data show 500,000 to 550,000 distinct CDR3 sequences, roughly 20% seen once. Sequencing was done on a sample of PBMCs or a T cell subset sorted from them (not recorded which). This clonotype originated in an adult woman who had mild COVID-19 (a few samples of this study predate the infection). Cell type and time point are not known. The chain recombines TRBV7-2 with TRBJ2-1; 10 bases line up with TRBD1. CDR3 sequence: CASSSAGTGVASSYNEQFF. CDR3 sequence (DNA): TGTGCCAGCAGCTCCGCCGGGACAGGGGTCGCAAGCTCCTACAATGAGCAGTTCTTC.